This T cell receptor beta chain came from a study of OX40 agonist ivuxolimab in advanced cancers. About the full investigation: The costimulatory receptor OX40 (CD134) was targeted by ivuxolimab, a fully human IgG2 agonistic monoclonal antibody. Intravenous ivuxolimab was administered to patients every 2 weeks at six dose levels: 0.01, 0.1, 0.3, 1.5, 3 and 10 mg/kg. Among the 50 to 55 dose-escalation patients, some 19 had hepatocellular carcinoma, roughly 15 melanoma, 9 renal cell carcinoma and 9 head and neck cancer. In the dose-escalation cohort, roughly four fifths of patients were male, and the mean age was around 60 years, with a range of 23 to 79. Patients were allowed to have had prior anti-PD-1, anti-PD-L1 or anti-CTLA-4 therapy, and roughly 40% of the dose-escalation patients had previously received checkpoint inhibitors. Partial responses occurred in three dose-escalation patients, of whom one had hepatocellular carcinoma and two had cutaneous melanoma. The purpose of peripheral TCRbeta sequencing was to test whether ivuxolimab changed TCR sequence diversity and led to clonal T-cell expansion. The paper describes the monotherapy dose-escalation part (N ≈ 52 patients) of the phase I trial of ivuxolimab. Study-wide conclusions, independent of this receptor: Partial responders in the 0.1-3.0 mg/kg groups had among the lowest normalized peripheral clonal expansion, especially among CD8+ T cells. Low levels of normalized T-cell clonal expansion were also seen in some nonresponding patients. At doses of 0.1 to 3.0 mg/kg, clonal expansion of both CD4+ and CD8+ T cells in blood was seen between baseline and week 6. On average, CD8+ T cells showed more expanded clones than CD4+ T cells after ivuxolimab. The antigen specificity of the peripheral T cells that underwent clonal expansion was not determined.

About this clone: The target of this receptor is not known. Base-call qualities are not available, and no considerably larger clone is one nucleotide away.

The CDR3 holds 15 amino acids from the cysteine to the phenylalanine. The read is trimmed to its CDR3 DNA, 45 bases read in frame from base 1. The V end loses 6 bases and the J end loses 2 bases, and a stretch of 14 bases separates them. For CDR1 and CDR2, the germline V gene lists MNHEY and SVGAGI. Patients with a history of autoimmune disease or receiving systemic immunosuppression were excluded from the trial. Peripheral blood for TCR sequencing was drawn from every dose cohort at baseline, at cycle 4 day 1 and at cycle 7 day 1. The samples were drawn from a first-in-human, open-label, multicenter phase I dose-escalation trial of ivuxolimab. The trial enrolled adults with locally advanced or metastatic head and neck squamous cell, hepatocellular, melanoma or renal cell carcinoma. Before TCR sequencing, CD4+ and CD8+ T cells were separately sorted from peripheral blood. Genomic DNA was extracted from sorted cells for sequencing of the TCRbeta CDR3 region. The immunoSEQ Assay was used to sequence the TCRbeta CDR3 regions. TCRdb mirrors the immuneACCESS table, restricted to in-frame sequences. Some clones are absent from its copies; in checked studies, under half trace to an unresolved V gene, and the reason for the others is unknown. The sample table contains roughly 60,000 clones; only one count was recorded for about 84% of them. About 2.6% of the sample is in the top ten clones.

The rearranged segments are TRBV6-5 and TRBJ2-1; the D gene is tentatively TRBD1 or TRBD2, each matching 5 bases. The source was CD4+ or CD8+ T cells sorted from blood, collected in a trial of the OX40 agonist ivuxolimab. The sequence came from an adult with an advanced solid tumor such as melanoma, head and neck, liver or kidney cancer. The CDR3 here reads CASSPTRDAYNEQFF. The bases read TGTGCCAGCAGCCCAACACGGGACGCCTACAATGAGCAGTTCTTC.